The sequence of this T cell receptor (beta chain) was determined in a study of Graves' ophthalmopathy and Graves' hyperthyroidism. With 5 bases removed from V and 3 bases from J, the gap between germline ends came to 8 bases. The CDR3 is made up of 12 amino acids. Looked up from germline, CDR1 is SGHAT and CDR2 is FQNNGV. This clonotype has a count of ten or more. Amplification of TCR beta CDR3 regions used RNA transcripts. HTBI primers were employed in first-round RT-PCR, then a second-round multiplex PCR followed. TCRdb independently ran MiXCR on the multiplex PCR reads; one entry per CDR3 protein. The sample has approximately 380,000 distinct CDR3 sequences; about 21% are singletons.

The V and J genes are TRBV11-2 and TRBJ2-7; D unclear. The sequence was collected from a woman aged 18-29 years with stable Graves' hyperthyroidism. Sequences were obtained from peripheral blood. The CDR3 is CASSTGDYEQYF. The CDR3 DNA reads TGTGCCAGCAGCACGGGTGACTACGAGCAGTACTTC.